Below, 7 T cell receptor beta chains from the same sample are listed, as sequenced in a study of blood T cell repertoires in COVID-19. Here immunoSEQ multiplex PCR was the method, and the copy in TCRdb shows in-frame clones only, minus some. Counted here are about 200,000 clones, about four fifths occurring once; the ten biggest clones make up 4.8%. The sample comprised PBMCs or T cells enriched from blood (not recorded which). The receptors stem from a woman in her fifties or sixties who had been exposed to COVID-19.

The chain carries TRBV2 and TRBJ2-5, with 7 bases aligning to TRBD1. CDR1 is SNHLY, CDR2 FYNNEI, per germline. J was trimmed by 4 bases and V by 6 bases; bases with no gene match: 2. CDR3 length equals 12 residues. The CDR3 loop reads CASRDRLETQYF. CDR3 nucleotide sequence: TGTGCCAGCAGGGACAGGCTAGAGACCCAGTACTTC.

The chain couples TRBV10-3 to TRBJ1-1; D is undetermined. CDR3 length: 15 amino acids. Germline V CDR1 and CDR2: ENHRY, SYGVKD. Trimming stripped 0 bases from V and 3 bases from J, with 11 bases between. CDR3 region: CAISESSVLHTEAFF. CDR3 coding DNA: TGTGCCATCAGTGAGTCATCAGTACTACACACTGAAGCTTTCTTT.

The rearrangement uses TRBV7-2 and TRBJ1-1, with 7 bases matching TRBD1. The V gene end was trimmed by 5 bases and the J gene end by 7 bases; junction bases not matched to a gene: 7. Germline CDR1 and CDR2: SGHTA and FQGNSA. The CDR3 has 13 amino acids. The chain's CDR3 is CASSRQGGGEAFF. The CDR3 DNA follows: TGTGCCAGCAGCCGACAGGGAGGAGGTGAAGCTTTCTTT.

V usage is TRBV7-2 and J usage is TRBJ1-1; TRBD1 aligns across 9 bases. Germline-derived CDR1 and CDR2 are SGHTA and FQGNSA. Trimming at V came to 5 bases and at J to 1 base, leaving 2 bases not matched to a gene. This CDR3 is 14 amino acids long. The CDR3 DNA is TGTGCCAGCAGCCCGGGACAGGGGAACACTGAAGCTTTCTTT. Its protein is CASSPGQGNTEAFF.

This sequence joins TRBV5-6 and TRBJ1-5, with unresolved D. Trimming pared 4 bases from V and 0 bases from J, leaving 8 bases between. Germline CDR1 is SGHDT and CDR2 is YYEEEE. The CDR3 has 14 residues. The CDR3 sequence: CASSRGISNQPQHF. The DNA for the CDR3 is TGTGCCAGCAGCAGAGGGATTAGCAATCAGCCCCAGCATTTT.

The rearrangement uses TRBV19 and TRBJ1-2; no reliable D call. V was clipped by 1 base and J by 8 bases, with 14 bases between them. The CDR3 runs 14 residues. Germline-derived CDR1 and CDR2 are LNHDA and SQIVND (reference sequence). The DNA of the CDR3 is TGTGCCAGTAGTATAGCCCCAGGTACGGGAGGCTACACCTTC. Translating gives CASSIAPGTGGYTF.

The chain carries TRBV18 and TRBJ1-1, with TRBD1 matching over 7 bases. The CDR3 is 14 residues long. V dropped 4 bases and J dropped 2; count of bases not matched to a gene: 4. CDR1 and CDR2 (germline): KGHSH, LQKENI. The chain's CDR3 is CASSRDRANTEAFF. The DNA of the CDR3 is TGTGCCAGCTCACGCGACAGGGCCAACACTGAAGCTTTCTTT.